This TCR beta chain was observed in a study of long-term antiretroviral therapy in people with HIV (dated by TCRdb to between 2022 and 2023). A note on the overall study: The earliest samples were collected about a decade before the 2015 WHO recommendation for immediate ART, when ART was typically delayed until CD4 counts fell. No cross-contamination during QIAcube processing turned up in test extractions that ran a monoclonal T-cell line alongside 30 to 40 polyclonal samples. A retrospective serial study tested whether changes in peripheral blood TRB repertoire composition and diversity were associated with ART initiation and durable HIV suppression. Of the 30 participants with HIV, more than 10 were female. From 30 adults with confirmed HIV infection, the cohort provided 150 to 200 cryopreserved PBMC samples, gathered serially across a mean of approximately six years (range 1-12).

Inclusion was restricted to participants for whom at least one PBMC sample before ART initiation and at least two post-ART samples were available. All participants with HIV were treated in the United States of America. Cryopreserved samples of about 0.95-10 million PBMC were thawed and washed before DNA extraction. At the time of the earliest PBMC sample for each participant with HIV, ages ranged from roughly 23 to 60 years. PBMC samples from each participant spanned 1-4 timepoints before ART initiation and 2-8 timepoints after ART initiation, with a median of 7 samples. For every participant, serial HIV viral load, CD4+ T-cell count, ART history and demographic data were obtained. Genomic DNA was extracted from unsorted PBMC with a Qiagen kit on a QIAcube, with processing performed in batches of 12 samples. Results and caveats for the whole study, not just this receptor: Compared with controls, HIV repertoires had narrower CDR3 length ranges, and the network structure pointed to an antigen-experienced repertoire that shifted only slightly toward naive after ART. Owing to limited PBMC availability, only the TCR beta chain was sequenced, without alpha chain pairing. The repertoire was dominated across all time points by expanded TRB clones identified before ART initiation, although this dominance was seen to fluctuate and to decrease in many PLHIV after ART. Because pre-ART samples had limited cell numbers, unsorted PBMC were profiled rather than sorted CD4+ and CD8+ T cells. The samples span the years 2004 to 2017, and the ART regimens used may be less effective than current regimens. Inferences about post-ART repertoire changes are limited because no data were available on ART adherence, viral resistance or therapy changes. Starting ART was linked to a significant rise in TRB diversity, yet even with long-term ART the diversity remained significantly lower than in transplant donor controls.

With regard to this clone: There is no known antigen for this receptor. No per-base quality is available; no much larger clone lies one base away.

The immunoSEQ hsTCRB v3.0 assay was used at survey level resolution for TRB variable region sequencing. A depth of 40,000-50,000 T-cell genomes per sample was targeted for TRB sequencing. TRB libraries were pooled and sequenced on an Illumina MiSeq using a v3 150-cycle kit. Concerning the study's data processing: Repertoire analysis was run in R within a reproducible Nextflow workflow that covered QC, data transformation and analysis. LymphoSeq2, an R package for AIRR-Seq data exploration, was used to implement custom analyses. A few samples yielding fewer than 5000 total TRB sequences were excluded, leaving approximately 200 analyzed HIV repertoires. Among the roughly 180 retained HIV repertoires, 55 to 60 were collected before ART initiation and 120 to 140 after ART initiation. Repertoires were downsampled to 5000 TRB nucleotide sequences, with summary statistics averaged over 100 downsampling iterations. The analysis kept only TRB sequences whose CDR3 regions were at least seven amino acids long. A Shannon entropy-derived clonality score and the Gini coefficient were used to measure diversity. In repertoire networks, the top 5000 CDR3 amino acid sequences were linked whenever an edit distance of one separated two sequences. For TRB CDR3 amino acid sequences, antigen specificity groups and MHC restriction were predicted with GLIPH2. CDR3 amino acid sequences were matched against VDJdb and McPAS-TCR to flag known CMV, EBV, HIV or tissue antigen associations. Pre-ART, post-ART and control groups were compared with Wilcoxon signed-rank tests and Holm-Bonferroni correction. TCRdb took this table from immuneACCESS and kept in-frame rearrangements with V and J called. Such tables lack part of the clones; where checked against another copy, unresolved V genes explain under half of the gap, and the rest is unexplained. For V, J and clone size, that table is used; D and trimming come from the DNA. For this sample there are 14,000 or so clones; nearly 90% appear just once. The ten largest clones capture about 9.9% of the sample.

The junction carries 12 bases between V and J, which are trimmed by 0 bases and 2 bases respectively. The CDR3 numbers 15 residues from cysteine through phenylalanine. Only the CDR3 region is kept as DNA, spanning 45 bases read in frame from base 1. CDR1 SGDLS and CDR2 YYNGEE were looked up in the germline V gene. The chain employs TRBV9 and TRBJ2-7; the D gene assignment is perhaps TRBD1 or TRBD2, with each matching 5 bases. The source is a man aged 35 to 55 with HIV. The sample was unsorted PBMCs, taken 6.2 years after starting antiretroviral therapy. CDR3 loop: CASSVGGTGAYEQYF. At the DNA level, the sequence is TGTGCCAGCAGCGTAGGTGGGACGGGCGCCTACGAGCAGTACTTC.